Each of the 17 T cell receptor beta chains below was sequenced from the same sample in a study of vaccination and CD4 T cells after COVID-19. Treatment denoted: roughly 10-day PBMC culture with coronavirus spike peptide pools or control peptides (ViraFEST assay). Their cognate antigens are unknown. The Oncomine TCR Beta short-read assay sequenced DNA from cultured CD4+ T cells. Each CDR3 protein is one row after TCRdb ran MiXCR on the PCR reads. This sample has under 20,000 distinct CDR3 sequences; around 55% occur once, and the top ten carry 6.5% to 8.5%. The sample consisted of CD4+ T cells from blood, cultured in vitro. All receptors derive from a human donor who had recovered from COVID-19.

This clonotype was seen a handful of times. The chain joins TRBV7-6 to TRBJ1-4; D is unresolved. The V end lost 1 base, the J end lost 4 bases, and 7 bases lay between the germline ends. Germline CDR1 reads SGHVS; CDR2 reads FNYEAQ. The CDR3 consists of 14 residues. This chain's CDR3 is CASSLDIDNEKLFF. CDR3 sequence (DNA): TGTGCCAGCAGCTTAGACATCGATAATGAAAAACTGTTTTTT.

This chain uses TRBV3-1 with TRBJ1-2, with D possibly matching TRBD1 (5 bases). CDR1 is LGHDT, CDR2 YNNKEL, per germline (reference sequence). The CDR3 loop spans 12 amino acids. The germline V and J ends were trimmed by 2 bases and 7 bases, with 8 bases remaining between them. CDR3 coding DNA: TGTGCCAGCAGCCAAAGGGGACGTGGCTACACCTTC. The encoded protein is CASSQRGRGYTF.

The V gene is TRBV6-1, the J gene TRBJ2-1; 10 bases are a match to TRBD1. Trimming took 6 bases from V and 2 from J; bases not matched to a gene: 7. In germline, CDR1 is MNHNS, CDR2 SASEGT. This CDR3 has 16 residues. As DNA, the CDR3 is TGTGCCAGCAGGGGGACCGGACAGGGGGCCTACAATGAGCAGTTCTTC. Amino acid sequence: CASRGTGQGAYNEQFF.

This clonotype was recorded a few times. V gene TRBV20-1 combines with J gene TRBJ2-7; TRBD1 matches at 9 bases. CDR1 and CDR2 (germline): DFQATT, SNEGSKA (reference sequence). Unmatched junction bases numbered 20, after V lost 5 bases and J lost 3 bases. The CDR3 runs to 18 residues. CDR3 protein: CSAGPRDRDKPMSYEQYF. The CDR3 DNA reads TGCAGTGCTGGCCCCCGGGACAGGGATAAGCCGATGAGCTACGAGCAGTACTTC.

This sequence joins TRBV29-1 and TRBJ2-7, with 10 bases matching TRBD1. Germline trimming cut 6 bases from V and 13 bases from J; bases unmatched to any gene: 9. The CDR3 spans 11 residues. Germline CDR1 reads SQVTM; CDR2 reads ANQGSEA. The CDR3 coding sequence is TGCAGCGTCGCTGGACAGGGGGTCTGTTACTTC. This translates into CSVAGQGVCYF.

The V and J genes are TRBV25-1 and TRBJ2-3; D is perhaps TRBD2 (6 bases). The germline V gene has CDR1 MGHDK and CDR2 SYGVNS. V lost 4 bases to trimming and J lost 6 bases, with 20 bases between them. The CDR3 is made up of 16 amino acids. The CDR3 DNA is TGTGCCAGCAGTGGGACCTTCGGGACTCCCGCGGATACGCAGTATTTT. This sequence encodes CASSGTFGTPADTQYF.

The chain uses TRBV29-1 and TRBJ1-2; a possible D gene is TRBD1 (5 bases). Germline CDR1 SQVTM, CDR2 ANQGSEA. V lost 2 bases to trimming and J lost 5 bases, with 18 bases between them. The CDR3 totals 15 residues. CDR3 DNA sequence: TGCAGCGTTGAACGGGGTTCGGGGGGTTGGTATGGCTACACCTTC. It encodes CSVERGSGGWYGYTF.

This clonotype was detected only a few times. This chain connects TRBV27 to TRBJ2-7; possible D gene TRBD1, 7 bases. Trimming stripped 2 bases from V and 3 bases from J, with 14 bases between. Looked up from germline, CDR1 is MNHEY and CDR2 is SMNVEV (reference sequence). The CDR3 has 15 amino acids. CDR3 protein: CASSLDPRDSYEQYF. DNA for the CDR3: TGTGCCAGCAGTTTAGACCCGCGGGACAGCTACGAGCAGTACTTC.

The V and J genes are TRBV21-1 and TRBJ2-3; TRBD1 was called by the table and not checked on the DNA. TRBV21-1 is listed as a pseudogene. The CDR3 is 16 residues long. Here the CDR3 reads CASSKRQGWGTDTQYF. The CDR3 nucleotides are TGTGCCAGCAGCAAAAGACAGGGCTGGGGCACAGATACGCAGTATTTT.

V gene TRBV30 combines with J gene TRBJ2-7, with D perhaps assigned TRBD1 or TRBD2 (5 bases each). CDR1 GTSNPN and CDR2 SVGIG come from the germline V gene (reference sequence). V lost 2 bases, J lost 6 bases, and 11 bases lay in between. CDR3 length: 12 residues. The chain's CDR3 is CAWSPGPIEQYF. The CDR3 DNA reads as TGTGCCTGGAGTCCGGGGCCAATCGAGCAGTACTTC.

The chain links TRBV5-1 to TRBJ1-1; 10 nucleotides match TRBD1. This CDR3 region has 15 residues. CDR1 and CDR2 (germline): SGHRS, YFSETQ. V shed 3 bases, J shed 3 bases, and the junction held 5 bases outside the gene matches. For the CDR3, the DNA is TGCGCCAGCAGCTCACGGACAGGGGGGGACACTGAAGCTTTCTTT. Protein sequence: CASSSRTGGDTEAFF.

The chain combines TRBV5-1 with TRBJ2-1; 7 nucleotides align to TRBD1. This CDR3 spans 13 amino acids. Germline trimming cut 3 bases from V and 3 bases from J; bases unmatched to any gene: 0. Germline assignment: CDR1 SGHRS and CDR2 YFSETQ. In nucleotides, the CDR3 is TGCGCCAGCAGCTGGGACAGCTACAATGAGCAGTTCTTC. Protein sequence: CASSWDSYNEQFF.

The CDR3 region has the DNA TGTGCCAGCAAAGTGTCCTACGAGCAGTACTTC. This translates into CASKVSYEQYF. This chain joins TRBV2 and TRBJ2-7; D gene unclear. The germline V gene encodes CDR1 SNHLY and CDR2 FYNNEI. This CDR3 region has 11 residues. Between the trimmed V and J ends, which lost 7 bases and 1 base, there was a span of 5 bases. The variable domain in full, with the rest retrieved from reference TRBV2 and TRBJ2-7, is EPEVTQTPSHQVTQMGQEVILRCVPISNHLYFYWYRQILGQKVEFLVSFYNNEISEKSEIFDDQFSVERPDGSNFTLKIRSTKLEDSAMYFCASKVSYEQYFGPGTRLTVT.

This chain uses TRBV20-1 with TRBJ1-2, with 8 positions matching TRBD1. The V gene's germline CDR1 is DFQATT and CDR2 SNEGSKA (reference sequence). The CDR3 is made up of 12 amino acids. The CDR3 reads CSGTGTNYGYTF. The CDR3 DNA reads TGCAGCGGGACAGGAACTAACTATGGCTACACCTTC.

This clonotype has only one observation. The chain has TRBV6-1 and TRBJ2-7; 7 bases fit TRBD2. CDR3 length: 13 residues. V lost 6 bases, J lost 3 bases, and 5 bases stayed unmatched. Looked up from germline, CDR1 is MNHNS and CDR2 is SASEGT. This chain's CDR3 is CASSTREYYEQYF. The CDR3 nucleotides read TGTGCCAGCAGCACGCGGGAGTACTACGAGCAGTACTTC.

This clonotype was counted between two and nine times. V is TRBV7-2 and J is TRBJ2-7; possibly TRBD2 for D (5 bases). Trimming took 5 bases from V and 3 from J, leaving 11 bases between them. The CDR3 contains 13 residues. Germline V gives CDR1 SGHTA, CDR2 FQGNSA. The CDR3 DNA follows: TGTGCCAGCAGCCCCGGACTCTTCTACGAGCAGTACTTC. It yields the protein CASSPGLFYEQYF.

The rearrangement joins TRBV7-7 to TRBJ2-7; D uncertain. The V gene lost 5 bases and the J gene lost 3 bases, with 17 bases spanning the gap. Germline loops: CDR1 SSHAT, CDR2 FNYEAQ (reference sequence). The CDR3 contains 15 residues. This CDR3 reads CASSAGVSRGYEQYF. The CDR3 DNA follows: TGTGCCAGCAGCGCAGGAGTCTCGAGAGGCTACGAGCAGTACTTC.